The 27 T cell receptor beta chains reported below all come from one sample, sequenced in a study of cytomegalovirus exposure and HLA in healthy donors. The PCR used 60 Vbeta and 13 Jbeta primers. The table came from immunoSEQ multiplex PCR; TCRdb's copy has only in-frame clones and leaves some out. The repertoire table contains about 120,000 clones. Sequenced input: PBMCs. The receptors come from a man younger than 35 in good health and CMV-seronegative.

The chain has TRBV15 and TRBJ2-1; 8 bases line up with TRBD1. The V gene end was trimmed by 2 bases and the J gene end by 7 bases; junction bases not matched to a gene: 7. CDR3 length equals 15 residues. The germline CDR1 and CDR2 sequences are LNHNV and YYDKDF (reference sequence). The CDR3 DNA reads as TGTGCCACCAGCAGACCTTTCAGGGGGCCTAATGAGCAGTTCTTC. It yields the protein CATSRPFRGPNEQFF.

The V gene is TRBV19, the J gene TRBJ2-7; D not certain. Germline V gives CDR1 LNHDA, CDR2 SQIVND (reference sequence). The CDR3 is 14 residues long. The V gene lost 3 bases and the J gene lost 2 bases, with 11 bases spanning the gap. The CDR3 reads CASSIKAGPYEQYF. The CDR3 nucleotides are TGTGCCAGTAGTATCAAGGCAGGCCCCTACGAGCAGTACTTC.

The chain employs TRBV11-2 and TRBJ2-1, with TRBD1 as a possible D gene (6 bases). Germline V gives CDR1 SGHAT, CDR2 FQNNGV. Trimming cost V 3 bases and J 6 bases, with 18 bases left between them. The CDR3 loop spans 16 amino acids. DNA for the CDR3: TGTGCCAGCAGCTTGAACAGGGATCTAAGCCTCAATGAGCAGTTCTTC. It translates to CASSLNRDLSLNEQFF.

This chain joins TRBV6-1 and TRBJ1-5, with 10 bases identical to TRBD1. Trimming took 2 bases from V and 4 from J; bases not matched to a gene: 8. Germline V lookup: CDR1 MNHNS, CDR2 SASEGT. The CDR3 contains 17 residues. CDR3: CASSESTGGAWNQPQHF. The CDR3 nucleotides are TGTGCCAGCAGTGAATCGACAGGGGGCGCTTGGAATCAGCCCCAGCATTTT.

V usage is TRBV28 and J usage is TRBJ2-3, with 11 bases lining up with TRBD2. The ends lost 5 bases at V and 5 bases at J; junction bases unmatched: 18. Germline V lookup: CDR1 MDHEN, CDR2 SYDVKM. The CDR3 sequence is 19 residues long. The CDR3 loop reads CASSTRPPLAGGRKDTQYF. The CDR3, as DNA: TGTGCCAGCAGTACCCGCCCCCCCCTAGCGGGAGGACGAAAAGATACGCAGTATTTT.

This sequence joins TRBV5-6 and TRBJ2-2, with 7 bases identical to TRBD1. The CDR3 has 15 residues. Germline-derived CDR1 and CDR2 are SGHDT and YYEEEE. V shed 4 bases, J shed 1 base, and the junction held 4 bases outside the gene matches. CDR3 sequence: CASSKGAQNTGELFF. The CDR3 DNA reads TGTGCCAGCAGCAAGGGGGCTCAGAACACCGGGGAGCTGTTTTTT.

The gene calls are TRBV5-6 and TRBJ2-5; TRBD2 is a possible D gene (6 bases). Germline CDR1 and CDR2: SGHDT and YYEEEE. There are 14 residues in the CDR3. Trimming stripped 1 base from V and 5 bases from J, with 12 bases between. The DNA of the CDR3 is TGTGCCAGCAGCTTGTTGGAGGGTTGGGAGACCCAGTACTTC. Translating gives CASSLLEGWETQYF.

The chain links TRBV19 to TRBJ1-2; possibly TRBD1 for D (6 bases). The CDR3 covers 14 residues. V shed 7 bases and J shed 7 bases, with 19 bases lying between them. CDR1 is LNHDA, CDR2 SQIVND, per germline (reference sequence). The CDR3 DNA is TGTGCCAGTACCTTGACAGGCGCCCGGGGTGGCTACACCTTC. Its protein product is CASTLTGARGGYTF.

The chain has TRBV6-5 and TRBJ1-1; D is perhaps TRBD1 (6 bases). Per germline, CDR1 MNHEY and CDR2 SVGAGI. The CDR3 spans 16 residues. Trimming pared 0 bases from V and 6 bases from J, leaving 17 bases between. The CDR3 here is CASSYSDRLPRSEAFF. CDR3 bases: TGTGCCAGCAGTTACTCCGACAGGCTACCTCGCTCTGAAGCTTTCTTT.

The CDR3 DNA reads as TGTGCCAGCAGCTTTTTCCATTCGACACAGTACACTGAAGCTTTCTTT. Translating gives CASSFFHSTQYTEAFF. The rearrangement links TRBV7-2 to TRBJ1-1; D remains ambiguous. The CDR3 consists of 16 residues. CDR1 and CDR2 from the germline V gene are SGHTA and FQGNSA. V lost 3 bases, J lost 3 bases, and 17 bases lay in between.

The V gene is TRBV19, the J gene TRBJ1-1; D perhaps matches TRBD1 (5 bases). The CDR3 extends over 12 amino acids. Germline CDR1 and CDR2: LNHDA and SQIVND (reference sequence). The V and J ends lost 1 base and 11 bases respectively, with 11 bases between them. CDR3 loop: CASSIARRVAFF. In DNA, the CDR3 is TGTGCCAGTAGTATAGCCCGCAGGGTGGCTTTCTTT.

The rearrangement links TRBV29-1 to TRBJ2-1; TRBD1 matches 8 bases. The CDR3 has 15 residues. Trimming removed 7 bases from V and 8 bases from J; junction bases left unmatched: 16. The germline gives CDR1 SQVTM, CDR2 ANQGSEA. The CDR3 DNA reads as TGCAGCGCCCTGGACAGGGAGGTACCTATGGATGAGCAGTTCTTC. This encodes CSALDREVPMDEQFF.

The chain couples TRBV11-1 to TRBJ2-7; D is unclear. V dropped 1 base and J dropped 3 bases, with 4 bases sitting between them. The CDR3 is 12 residues long. From germline, CDR1 is SGHAT and CDR2 FQDESV (reference sequence). DNA of the CDR3: TGTGCCAGCAGCTTAGTTAGCTACGAGCAGTACTTC. Its translation: CASSLVSYEQYF. Full variable domain (outside the CDR3, taken from reference TRBV11-1 and TRBJ2-7): EAEVAQSPRYKITEKSQAVAFWCDPISGHATLYWYRQILGQGPELLVQFQDESVVDDSQLPKDRFSAERLKGVDSTLKIQPAELGDSAMYLCASSLVSYEQYFGPGTRLTVT.

J is TRBJ2-7 and V is TRBV28, with D perhaps TRBD1 (6 bases). The germline V gene has CDR1 MDHEN and CDR2 SYDVKM. This CDR3 has 19 residues. V was cut by 6 bases and J by 4 bases, with 31 bases left in between. CDR3 nucleotide sequence: TGTGCCAGCAGCTTTACCGCTCAGGGGTGGGACATCTCACCTTACGAGCAGTACTTC. Amino acids: CASSFTAQGWDISPYEQYF.

About this clone itself: At one end the junction does not follow the germline gene, possibly because of a read error. The DNA for the CDR3 is TGTGCCAGCAGTCCCCTGGGGTCGCCTTGGGGAGGCTACGCCTTC. Encoded protein: CASSPLGSPWGGYAF. The chain combines TRBV6-5 with TRBJ1-2; unclear D gene. Germline-derived CDR1 and CDR2 are MNHEY and SVGAGI. This CDR3 spans 15 amino acids.

V gene TRBV2 combines with J gene TRBJ1-5; the D is unclear. Germline lookup yields CDR1 SNHLY and CDR2 FYNNEI. The ends were cut back, 3 bases at V and 5 bases at J, with 11 bases in the middle. The length of the CDR3 is 14 residues. The CDR3 DNA is TGTGCCAGCAGTGAGAGGCAGATCTATCAGCCCCAGCATTTT. Translating it yields CASSERQIYQPQHF.

The rearrangement links TRBV28 to TRBJ1-2; no reliable D call. The CDR3 loop spans 13 amino acids. Germline V lookup: CDR1 MDHEN, CDR2 SYDVKM. Deletions cut 5 bases from V and 3 bases from J, with 10 bases between. As DNA, the CDR3 is TGTGCCAGCAGTCGGGAGGCCGACTATGGCTACACCTTC. Protein: CASSREADYGYTF.

This chain links TRBV7-2 with TRBJ2-5; D is possibly TRBD2 (6 bases). V lost 1 base and J 3 bases, leaving 6 bases between the germline ends. CDR1 is SGHTA and CDR2 is FQGNSA in the germline V gene. The CDR3 consists of 13 residues. Here the CDR3 reads CASSLGGEETQYF. CDR3 nucleotide sequence: TGTGCCAGCAGCTTAGGGGGGGAAGAGACCCAGTACTTC. Based on the CDR3 plus reference TRBV7-2 and TRBJ2-5, the full variable domain is GAGVSQSPSNKVTEKGKDVELRCDPISGHTALYWYRQSLGQGLEFLIYFQGNSAPDKSGLPSDRFSAERTGGSVSTLTIQRTQQEDSAVYLCASSLGGEETQYFGPGTRLLVL.

The V call is TRBV6-6, the J call TRBJ1-6; D is unresolved. The CDR3 runs 14 residues. Germline V gives CDR1 MNHNY, CDR2 SVGAGI (reference sequence). V lost 1 base and J lost 10, with 11 bases in between. CDR3 nucleotides: TGTGCCAGCAGTTACTACCTTTTTGAGTCACCCCTCCACTTT. Residues: CASSYYLFESPLHF.

The chain uses TRBV19 and TRBJ1-5; possibly TRBD1 for D (5 bases). This CDR3 is built from 14 residues. The V end was cut by 9 bases, the J end by 0 bases, with 12 bases between. Germline V gives CDR1 LNHDA, CDR2 SQIVND (reference sequence). The CDR3: CASKRDSSNQPQHF. CDR3 DNA sequence: TGTGCCAGCAAGCGGGACTCTAGCAATCAGCCCCAGCATTTT.

The chain's CDR3 is CASSLEGRAGTGSHTGELFF. The CDR3 coding sequence is TGCGCCAGCAGCTTGGAAGGTCGTGCGGGAACTGGCTCGCACACCGGGGAGCTGTTTTTT. The chain couples TRBV5-1 to TRBJ2-2; perhaps TRBD2 as D (6 bases). The CDR3 has 20 residues. Germline CDR1 is SGHRS and CDR2 is YFSETQ. V was trimmed by 0 bases and J by 3 bases, leaving 24 bases between them.

The J gene is TRBJ2-1, the V gene TRBV15, with D hard to call. Trimming stripped 1 base from V and 10 bases from J, with 11 bases between. The V gene's germline CDR1 is LNHNV and CDR2 YYDKDF (reference sequence). The CDR3 has 13 amino acids. The CDR3 DNA reads TGTGCCACCAGCAGAGGGGCCTTCGTGGAGCAGTTCTTC. Amino acids: CATSRGAFVEQFF.

V usage is TRBV7-2 and J usage is TRBJ2-7; 11 bases are shared with TRBD2. This CDR3 contains 15 residues. V shed 0 bases, J shed 7 bases, and the junction held 5 bases outside the gene matches. Germline CDR1 SGHTA, CDR2 FQGNSA. CDR3 in amino acids: CASSLALAGGGEQYF. The CDR3 DNA is TGTGCCAGCAGCTTAGCTCTAGCGGGAGGCGGTGAGCAGTACTTC.

Comment on this clone: Other nucleotide sequences from this sample produce the same CDR3. This chain links TRBV27 with TRBJ2-5; no clear D. Per germline, CDR1 MNHEY and CDR2 SMNVEV (reference sequence). Trimming removed 2 bases at V and 5 bases at J, with 15 bases between. CDR3 length: 15 residues. The CDR3 sequence: CASSLGGRREETQYF. CDR3 sequence (DNA): TGTGCCAGCAGTTTAGGCGGCCGGAGAGAGGAGACCCAGTACTTC.

The J gene is TRBJ1-1, the V gene TRBV27, with unresolved D. This CDR3 comprises 12 residues. Germline CDR1 and CDR2: MNHEY and SMNVEV (reference sequence). V was clipped by 6 bases and J by 7 bases, with 12 bases between them. DNA for the CDR3: TGTGCCAGCAGGTCCCTAAAATATGAAGCTTTCTTT. Residues: CASRSLKYEAFF.

V gene TRBV30 combines with J gene TRBJ1-5; TRBD1 agrees at 10 bases. Germline trimming cut 2 bases from V and 0 bases from J; bases unmatched to any gene: 16. The CDR3 contains 20 residues. The V gene's germline CDR1 is GTSNPN and CDR2 SVGIG (reference sequence). CDR3 coding DNA: TGTGCCTGGAGTCCACCCATGGACAGGGGGAACCAATTTAGCAATCAGCCCCAGCATTTT. Its protein is CAWSPPMDRGNQFSNQPQHF.

J is TRBJ2-5 and V is TRBV30; TRBD2 might be the D (6 bases). The J call may be wrong; the DNA end is better matched by TRBJ2-7. CDR1 and CDR2 (germline): GTSNPN, SVGIG (reference sequence). The CDR3 sequence is 12 residues long. CDR3 bases: TGTGCCTGGGGGGGGACTTCCTACGAGCAGTACTTC. This encodes CAWGGTSYEQYF.